This TCR beta chain was recovered during a study of glioma-infiltrating T cells. Findings and caveats of the study: Above-expected tissue-blood divergence occurred in all gliomas, most in low-grade ones.

The iRepertoire nested amplicon-rescue multiplex PCR amplified TCR alpha and beta CDR3s from RNA. Via MiXCR, TCRdb re-called the multiplex PCR reads, giving one row per CDR3 protein. The sample consists of about 180,000 distinct CDR3 sequences, approximately 40% of them appearing once. This clonotype was seen ten or more times. The antigen is undetermined. Germline-derived CDR1 and CDR2 are LNHDA and SQIVND (reference sequence). Trimming pared 5 bases from V and 0 bases from J, leaving 11 bases between. CDR3 length: 15 amino acids. The receptor comes from a human donor with low-grade glioma or glioblastoma, undergoing nonglioma brain surgery, or in good health (not recorded which). Input material: glioma tissue, nonneoplastic brain tissue, or PBMCs (not recorded which). The V and J genes are TRBV19 and TRBJ2-1; no clear D. CDR3: CASSLRWDSYNEQFF. The DNA for the CDR3 is TGTGCCAGTAGTCTACGATGGGACTCCTACAATGAGCAGTTCTTC.